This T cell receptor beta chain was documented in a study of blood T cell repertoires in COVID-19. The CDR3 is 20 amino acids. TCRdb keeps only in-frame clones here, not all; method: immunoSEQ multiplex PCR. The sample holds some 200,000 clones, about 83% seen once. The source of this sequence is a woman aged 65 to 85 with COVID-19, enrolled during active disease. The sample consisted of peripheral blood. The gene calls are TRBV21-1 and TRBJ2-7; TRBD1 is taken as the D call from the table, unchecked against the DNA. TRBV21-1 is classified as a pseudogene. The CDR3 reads CASSKAADRARRGTTYEQYF. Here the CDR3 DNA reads TGTGCCAGCAGCAAAGCCGCGGACAGGGCTCGTCGGGGGACTACCTACGAGCAGTACTTC.